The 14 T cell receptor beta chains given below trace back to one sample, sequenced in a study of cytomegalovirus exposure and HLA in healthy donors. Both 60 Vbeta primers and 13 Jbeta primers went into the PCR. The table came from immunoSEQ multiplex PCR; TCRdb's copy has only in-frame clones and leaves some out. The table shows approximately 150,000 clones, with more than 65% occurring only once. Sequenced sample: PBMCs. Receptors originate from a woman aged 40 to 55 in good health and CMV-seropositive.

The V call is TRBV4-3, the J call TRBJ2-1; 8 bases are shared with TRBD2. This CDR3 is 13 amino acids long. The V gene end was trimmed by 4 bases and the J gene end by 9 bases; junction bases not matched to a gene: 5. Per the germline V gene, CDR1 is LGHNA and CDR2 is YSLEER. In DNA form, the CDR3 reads TGCGCCAGCAGCCTGCGCGGGGGGTGTGAGCAGTTCTTC. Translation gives CASSLRGGCEQFF.

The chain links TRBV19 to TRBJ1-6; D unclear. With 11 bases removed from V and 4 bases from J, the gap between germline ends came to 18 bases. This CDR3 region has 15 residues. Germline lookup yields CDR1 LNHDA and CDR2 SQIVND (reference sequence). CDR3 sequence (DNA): TGTGCCTCAAGCCCCCAGCGTATATATAATTCACCCCTCCACTTT. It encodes CASSPQRIYNSPLHF.

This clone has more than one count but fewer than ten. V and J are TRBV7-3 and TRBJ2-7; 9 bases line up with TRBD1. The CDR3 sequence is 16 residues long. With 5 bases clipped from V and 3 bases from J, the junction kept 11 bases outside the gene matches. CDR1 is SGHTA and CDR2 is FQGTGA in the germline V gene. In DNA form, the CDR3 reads TGTGCCAGCAGCCTATCTGGGACAGGGAGTTTCTACGAGCAGTACTTC. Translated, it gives CASSLSGTGSFYEQYF.

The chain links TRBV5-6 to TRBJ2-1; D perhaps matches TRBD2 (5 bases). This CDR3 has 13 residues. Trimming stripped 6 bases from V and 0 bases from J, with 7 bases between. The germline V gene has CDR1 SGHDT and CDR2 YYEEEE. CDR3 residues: CASTLASYNEQFF. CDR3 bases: TGTGCCAGCACCCTAGCCTCCTACAATGAGCAGTTCTTC.

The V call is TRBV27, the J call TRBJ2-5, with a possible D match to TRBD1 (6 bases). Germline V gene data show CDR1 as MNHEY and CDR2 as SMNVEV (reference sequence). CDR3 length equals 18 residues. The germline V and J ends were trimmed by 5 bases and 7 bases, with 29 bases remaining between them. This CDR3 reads CASSPTQWGQKGLGTQYF. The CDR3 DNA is TGTGCCAGCAGTCCAACTCAATGGGGGCAAAAAGGATTGGGGACCCAGTACTTC.

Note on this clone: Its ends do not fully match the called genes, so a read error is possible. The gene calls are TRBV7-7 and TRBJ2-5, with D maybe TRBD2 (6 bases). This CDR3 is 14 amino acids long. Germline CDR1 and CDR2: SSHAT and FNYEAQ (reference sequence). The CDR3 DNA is TGTGCTAGCAGCTTAGCGGCAGGACAAGAGACCCAGTACTTC. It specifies CASSLAAGQETQYF. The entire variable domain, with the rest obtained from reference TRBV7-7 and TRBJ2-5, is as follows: GAGVSQSPRYKVTKRGQDVTLRCDPISSHATLYWYQQALGQGPEFLTYFNYEAQPDKSGLPSDRFSAERPEGSISTLTIQRTEQRDSAMYRCASSLAAGQETQYFGPGTRLLVL.

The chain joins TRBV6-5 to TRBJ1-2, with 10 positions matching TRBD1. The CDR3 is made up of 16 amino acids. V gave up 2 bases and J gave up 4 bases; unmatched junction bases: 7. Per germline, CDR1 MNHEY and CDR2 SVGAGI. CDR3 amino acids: CASSYLRTGGSYGYTF. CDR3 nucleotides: TGTGCCAGCAGTTACCTTCGGACAGGGGGAAGCTATGGCTACACCTTC.

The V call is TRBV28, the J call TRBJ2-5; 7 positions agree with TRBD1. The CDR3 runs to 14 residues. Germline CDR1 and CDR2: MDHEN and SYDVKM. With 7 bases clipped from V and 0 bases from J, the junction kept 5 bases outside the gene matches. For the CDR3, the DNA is TGTGCCAGCACGGGACAGACAGACCAAGAGACCCAGTACTTC. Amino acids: CASTGQTDQETQYF.

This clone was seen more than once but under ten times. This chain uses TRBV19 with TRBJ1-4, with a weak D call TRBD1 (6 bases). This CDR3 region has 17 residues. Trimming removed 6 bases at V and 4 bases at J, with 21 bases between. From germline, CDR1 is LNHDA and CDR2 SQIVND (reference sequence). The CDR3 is CASSAPTRPDSNEKLFF. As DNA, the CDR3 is TGTGCCAGTAGCGCACCGACAAGACCGGACAGTAATGAAAAACTGTTTTTT.

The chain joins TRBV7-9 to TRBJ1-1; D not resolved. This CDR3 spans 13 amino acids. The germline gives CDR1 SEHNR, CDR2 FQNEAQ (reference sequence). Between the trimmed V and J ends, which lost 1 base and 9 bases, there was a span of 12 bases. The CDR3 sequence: CASSLVSGFQAFF. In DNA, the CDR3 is TGTGCCAGCAGCTTAGTCTCAGGTTTTCAAGCTTTCTTT.

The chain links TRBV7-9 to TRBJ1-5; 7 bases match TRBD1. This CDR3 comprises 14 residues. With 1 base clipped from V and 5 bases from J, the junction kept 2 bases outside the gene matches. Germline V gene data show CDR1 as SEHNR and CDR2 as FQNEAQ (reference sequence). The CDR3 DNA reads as TGTGCCAGCAGCTTAGTTGGGACAGATCAGCCCCAGCATTTT. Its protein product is CASSLVGTDQPQHF. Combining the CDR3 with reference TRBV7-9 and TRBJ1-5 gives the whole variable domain DTGVSQNPRHKITKRGQNVTFRCDPISEHNRLYWYRQTLGQGPEFLTYFQNEAQLEKSRLLSDRFSAERPKGSFSTLEIQRTEQGDSAMYLCASSLVGTDQPQHFGDGTRLSIL.

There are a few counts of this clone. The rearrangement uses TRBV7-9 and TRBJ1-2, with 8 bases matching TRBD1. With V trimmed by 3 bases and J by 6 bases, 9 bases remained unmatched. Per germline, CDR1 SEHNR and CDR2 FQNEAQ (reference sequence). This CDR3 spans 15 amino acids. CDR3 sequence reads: CASSLGTGLRDGYTF. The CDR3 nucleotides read TGTGCCAGCAGCTTGGGGACAGGTCTTCGCGATGGCTACACCTTC.

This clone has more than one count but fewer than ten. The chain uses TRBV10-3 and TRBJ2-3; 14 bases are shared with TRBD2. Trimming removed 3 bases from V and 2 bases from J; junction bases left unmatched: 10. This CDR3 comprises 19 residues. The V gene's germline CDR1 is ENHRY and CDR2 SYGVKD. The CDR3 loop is CAISDPTGLAGGPTDTQYF. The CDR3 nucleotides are TGTGCCATCAGTGATCCGACTGGACTAGCGGGAGGACCCACAGATACGCAGTATTTT.

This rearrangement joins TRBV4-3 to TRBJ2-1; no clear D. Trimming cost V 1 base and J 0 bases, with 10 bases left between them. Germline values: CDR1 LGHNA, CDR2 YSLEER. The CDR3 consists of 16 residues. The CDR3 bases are TGCGCCAGCAGCCAAGGGCCCCCCGCCTCCTACAATGAGCAGTTCTTC. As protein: CASSQGPPASYNEQFF.